The clone carrying this T cell receptor (beta chain) was found a few times. Its target is not known. The sample belongs to a study of cytomegalovirus exposure and HLA in healthy donors. Primers included in the PCR were 60 Vbeta and 13 Jbeta primers. Assay: immunoSEQ multiplex PCR; the TCRdb copy retains only in-frame clones and omits some. The data contain approximately 190,000 clones, roughly 80% of them singletons. Study-wide points: Information on immune exposure was restricted to one variable (CMV serostatus). The HLA-A and HLA-B alleles of most subjects were reportedly predicted accurately from TCR beta sequences. Earlier results showed most TCR beta V segments being productive about 87% or about 30% of the time.

The sequencing input was PBMCs. The receptor's source is a middle-aged man in good health and CMV-seropositive.

The CDR3 DNA reads as TGCAGTGCTAGCAGCGGGACAGGGCAGTATTTT. Protein sequence: CSASSGTGQYF. The chain carries TRBV20-1 and TRBJ2-3; TRBD1 might be the D (8 bases). V was pared by 3 bases and J by 11 bases, with 12 bases between. This CDR3 region has 11 residues. Germline-derived CDR1 and CDR2 are DFQATT and SNEGSKA (reference sequence).